A selection of T cell receptor beta chains follows, all from one sample in a study of spatial heterogeneity in lung cancer. TCRdb passed the 5' RACE reads through MiXCR, listing each CDR3 protein once. The table shows around 40,000 distinct CDR3 sequences, with roughly 5.2% occurring only once. The source material was PBMCs, sampled at surgery. The origin of the receptors is a female donor with early-stage non-small cell lung cancer. CDR3s include the opening cysteine and the closing phenylalanine or tryptophan. The order of the fields is clone size, V gene, D gene, J gene, CDR3 protein, CDR3 DNA. A D gene is named only where the DNA matches it firmly. Part of the rows lack a size; the others show once, few, many or a class for expanded clones.

abundance: -
v_gene: TRBV10-3
d_gene: -
j_gene: TRBJ1-3
CDR3aa: CAISTQTTASGNTIYF
CDR3nt: TGTGCCATCAGCACACAGACTACGGCCTCTGGAAACACCATATATTTT

abundance: few
v_gene: TRBV12-3/TRBV12-4
d_gene: TRBD1
j_gene: TRBJ1-6
CDR3aa: CASSPRTGRSSYNSPLHF
CDR3nt: TGTGCCAGCAGTCCGCGGACAGGGAGAAGCTCCTATAATTCACCCCTCCACTTT

abundance: medium-sized
v_gene: TRBV6-6
d_gene: -
j_gene: TRBJ1-2
CDR3aa: CASTRPGANYGYTF
CDR3nt: TGTGCCAGCACCAGGCCGGGGGCGAACTATGGCTACACCTTC

abundance: -
v_gene: TRBV12-3/TRBV12-4
d_gene: TRBD1
j_gene: TRBJ1-6
CDR3aa: CASSPRQGNSPLHF
CDR3nt: TGTGCCAGCAGTCCCCGACAGGGGAATTCACCCCTCCACTTT

abundance: many
v_gene: TRBV10-1
d_gene: -
j_gene: TRBJ1-1
CDR3aa: CASRETQGVGTEAFF
CDR3nt: TGCGCCAGCAGAGAAACTCAAGGGGTCGGCACTGAAGCTTTCTTT

abundance: many
v_gene: TRBV25-1
d_gene: -
j_gene: TRBJ2-3
CDR3aa: CASSVLDTQYF
CDR3nt: TGTGCCAGCAGTGTATTGGATACGCAGTATTTT

abundance: -
v_gene: TRBV14
d_gene: TRBD2
j_gene: TRBJ2-1
CDR3aa: CASSPFGGGSYNEQFF
CDR3nt: TGTGCCAGCAGCCCCTTCGGGGGGGGATCCTACAATGAGCAGTTCTTC

abundance: few
v_gene: TRBV7-9
d_gene: -
j_gene: TRBJ1-2
CDR3aa: CASSLETMREGYTF
CDR3nt: TGTGCCAGCAGCTTAGAGACGATGAGGGAGGGCTACACCTTC

abundance: many
v_gene: TRBV5-1
d_gene: -
j_gene: TRBJ2-3
CDR3aa: CASSNTDTQYF
CDR3nt: TGCGCCAGCAGCAACACAGATACGCAGTATTTT

abundance: -
v_gene: TRBV9
d_gene: -
j_gene: TRBJ1-6
CDR3aa: CASSVDGPRSPLHF
CDR3nt: TGTGCCAGCAGCGTGGACGGGCCTCGGTCACCCCTCCACTTT

abundance: few
v_gene: TRBV7-8
d_gene: -
j_gene: TRBJ2-5
CDR3aa: CASSLRRTEQETQYF
CDR3nt: TGTGCCAGCAGCTTACGTAGGACAGAGCAAGAGACCCAGTACTTC

abundance: many
v_gene: TRBV20-1
d_gene: -
j_gene: TRBJ1-5
CDR3aa: CSARKTGTLSNQPQHF
CDR3nt: TGCAGTGCTAGAAAAACAGGGACCCTTAGCAATCAGCCCCAGCATTTT

abundance: many
v_gene: TRBV20-1
d_gene: -
j_gene: TRBJ1-2
CDR3aa: CSPTGIRGEGYTF
CDR3nt: TGCAGTCCCACAGGGATCAGGGGAGAGGGCTACACCTTC

abundance: -
v_gene: TRBV4-3
d_gene: TRBD1
j_gene: TRBJ2-7
CDR3aa: CASSQDNGTGLFEQYF
CDR3nt: TGCGCCAGCAGCCAAGATAACGGGACAGGGTTGTTCGAGCAGTACTTC

abundance: many
v_gene: TRBV29-1
d_gene: -
j_gene: TRBJ2-5
CDR3aa: CSVDRGQETQYF
CDR3nt: TGCAGCGTTGACCGGGGACAAGAGACCCAGTACTTC

abundance: -
v_gene: TRBV19
d_gene: TRBD1
j_gene: TRBJ1-2
CDR3aa: CASLAPSTGNYGYTF
CDR3nt: TGTGCCAGTCTAGCCCCGTCGACAGGGAACTATGGCTACACCTTC

abundance: many
v_gene: TRBV28
d_gene: -
j_gene: TRBJ1-1
CDR3aa: CAIKGNTEAFF
CDR3nt: TGTGCCATCAAAGGGAACACTGAAGCTTTCTTT

abundance: many
v_gene: TRBV28
d_gene: TRBD1
j_gene: TRBJ1-2
CDR3aa: CASSLAGQGYTF
CDR3nt: TGTGCCAGCAGTCTGGCGGGACAGGGCTACACCTTC

abundance: many
v_gene: TRBV10-3
d_gene: -
j_gene: TRBJ2-3
CDR3aa: CAISDSSDTQYF
CDR3nt: TGTGCCATCAGTGATAGTTCAGATACGCAGTATTTT

abundance: few
v_gene: TRBV12-3/TRBV12-4
d_gene: TRBD1
j_gene: TRBJ1-2
CDR3aa: CASTFRAGGAGYTF
CDR3nt: TGTGCCAGCACCTTCCGGGCAGGGGGGGCTGGCTACACCTTC

abundance: many
v_gene: TRBV12-3/TRBV12-4
d_gene: TRBD1
j_gene: TRBJ2-7
CDR3aa: CASSRDRASSYEQYF
CDR3nt: TGTGCCAGCAGCAGGGACAGGGCTAGCTCCTACGAGCAGTACTTC

abundance: -
v_gene: TRBV7-3
d_gene: -
j_gene: TRBJ2-3
CDR3aa: CASSLRDISTDTQYF
CDR3nt: TGTGCCAGCAGCTTAAGGGACATTAGCACAGATACGCAGTATTTT

abundance: many
v_gene: TRBV2
d_gene: -
j_gene: TRBJ1-5
CDR3aa: CASSDKLRAWEDQPQHF
CDR3nt: TGTGCCAGCAGTGACAAGCTACGGGCTTGGGAAGATCAGCCCCAGCATTTT

abundance: many
v_gene: TRBV9
d_gene: TRBD1
j_gene: TRBJ1-5
CDR3aa: CASSGTGTGQPQHF
CDR3nt: TGTGCCAGCAGCGGGACAGGGACCGGTCAGCCCCAGCATTTT